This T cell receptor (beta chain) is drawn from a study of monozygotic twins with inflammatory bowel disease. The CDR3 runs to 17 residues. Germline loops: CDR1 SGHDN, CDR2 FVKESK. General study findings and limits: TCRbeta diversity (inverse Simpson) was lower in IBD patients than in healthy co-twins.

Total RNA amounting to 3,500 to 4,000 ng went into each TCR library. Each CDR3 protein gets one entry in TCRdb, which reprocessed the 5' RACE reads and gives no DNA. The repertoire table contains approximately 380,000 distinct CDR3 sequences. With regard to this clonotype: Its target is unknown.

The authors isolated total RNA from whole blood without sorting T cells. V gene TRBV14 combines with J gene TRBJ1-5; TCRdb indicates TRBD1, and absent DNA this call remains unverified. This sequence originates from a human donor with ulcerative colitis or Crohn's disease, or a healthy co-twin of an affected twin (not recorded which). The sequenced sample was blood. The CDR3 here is CASSQDLRDRPNQPQHF.